This T cell receptor beta chain was captured in a study of blood T cell repertoires in COVID-19. On the study more broadly: Donors in the United States, Italy and Spain gave samples during acute or convalescent COVID-19. T cells, B-cell-depleted T cells, or PBMCs provided the cDNA or gDNA that served as material.

Study processing details: Using reference gene primer amplification, nucleated cell counts were estimated. Sequenced by immunoSEQ multiplex PCR; TCRdb stores in-frame clones only, minus some. From that table come the V and J calls and clone size; the DNA was used to work out D and trimming. The sample contains 430,000 or so clones, approximately 90% of which appear only once. CDR3 length: 15 amino acids. The V gene's germline CDR1 is LGHDT and CDR2 YNNKEL (reference sequence). V shed 3 bases and J 7 bases; nucleotides not matched to a gene: 8. Seattle-derived patients entered the study during active infection and were followed longitudinally.

This chain uses TRBV3-1 (or the pseudogene TRBV3-2) with TRBJ2-1; 8 bases are shared with TRBD2. This TCR came from a young man with COVID-19, enrolled during active disease. Sequenced: peripheral blood. CDR3 sequence (DNA): TGTGCCAGCAGCCAGAGGCTAGCGGGTAAAAATGAGCAGTTCTTC. Translated: CASSQRLAGKNEQFF.